Listed here are 23 T cell receptor beta chains from one sample, sequenced in a study of blood T cell repertoires in COVID-19. TCRdb's table, derived via immunoSEQ multiplex PCR, lists solely in-frame clones and lacks some. The sample consists of approximately 100,000 clones, about 90% of them appearing once. Material: peripheral blood. Receptors originate from a human donor in a cohort sampled during active COVID-19.

The rearrangement uses TRBV28 and TRBJ2-7; TRBD2 aligns across 8 bases. The germline V gene has CDR1 MDHEN and CDR2 SYDVKM. The CDR3 consists of 16 residues. The V and J ends lost 6 bases and 3 bases, in that order; junction bases with no gene match: 13. CDR3 sequence: CASSPGAGGSGYEQYF. For the CDR3, the DNA is TGTGCCAGCAGCCCCGGGGCGGGAGGTTCAGGCTACGAGCAGTACTTC.

This sequence joins TRBV2 and TRBJ2-5; 8 bases line up with TRBD1. The V segment lost 6 bases and the J segment 3 bases; nucleotides outside the gene matches: 15. This CDR3 contains 17 residues. CDR1 and CDR2 (germline): SNHLY, FYNNEI. The chain's CDR3 is CASSKKHPSQGEETQYF. As DNA, the CDR3 is TGTGCCAGCAGCAAGAAACACCCCTCACAGGGGGAAGAGACCCAGTACTTC.

The chain joins TRBV27 to TRBJ2-1; the match to TRBD1 covers 9 bases. The germline gives CDR1 MNHEY, CDR2 SMNVEV (reference sequence). With 6 bases clipped from V and 5 bases from J, the junction kept 11 bases outside the gene matches. The CDR3 spans 16 residues. The CDR3 spells CASSRTGGMSDNEQFF. CDR3 DNA: TGTGCCAGCAGCCGCACAGGGGGCATGAGCGACAATGAGCAGTTCTTC.

V is TRBV28 and J is TRBJ1-2; TRBD1 aligns across 7 bases. Germline assignment: CDR1 MDHEN and CDR2 SYDVKM. The CDR3 is 13 amino acids. V lost 8 bases to trimming and J lost 6 bases; unmatched junction nucleotides: 9. CDR3 DNA: TGTGCCAGCTCTGTGGACAGGCCTGATGGCTACACCTTC. Residues: CASSVDRPDGYTF.

The gene calls are TRBV5-8 and TRBJ2-5, with 12 bases fitting TRBD1. The CDR3 sequence is 15 residues long. CDR1 and CDR2 from the germline V gene are SGHTS and YDEGEE. V shed 4 bases, J shed 6 bases, and the junction held 7 bases outside the gene matches. Here the CDR3 DNA reads TGTGCCAGCAGCCCCGGGACAGGGGGCCGAAAGACCCAGTACTTC. Translating gives CASSPGTGGRKTQYF.

The V gene is TRBV3-1 (or the pseudogene TRBV3-2), the J gene TRBJ2-7, with a weak D call TRBD2 (5 bases). Trimming took off 1 base at V and 5 bases at J, with 6 bases between the two ends. From germline, CDR1 is LGHDT and CDR2 YNNKEL (reference sequence). This CDR3 has 12 amino acids. The CDR3 DNA reads TGTGCCAGCAGCCAAGTCGGGAACGAGCAGTACTTC. Protein product: CASSQVGNEQYF.

V gene TRBV21-1 combines with J gene TRBJ2-3; the table's D call, TRBD2, has no DNA check behind it. TRBV21-1 is recorded as a pseudogene. The CDR3 runs to 17 residues. The CDR3 sequence is CASSKDRSGRPTDTQYF. In DNA form, the CDR3 reads TGTGCCAGCAGCAAAGATAGAAGCGGGAGACCCACAGATACGCAGTATTTT.

The rearrangement joins TRBV15 to TRBJ2-3; 13 bases line up with TRBD2. Germline V lookup: CDR1 LNHNV, CDR2 YYDKDF (reference sequence). Trimming at V came to 5 bases and at J to 4 bases, leaving 3 bases not matched to a gene. This CDR3 spans 15 amino acids. The CDR3 DNA is TGTGCCACCAGCGGACTAGCGGGAGCCCCAGATACGCAGTATTTT. It codes for CATSGLAGAPDTQYF.

This chain connects TRBV19 to TRBJ2-1; tentatively, D is TRBD2 (6 bases). Per the germline V gene, CDR1 is LNHDA and CDR2 is SQIVND (reference sequence). This CDR3 comprises 14 residues. The V end lost 7 bases, the J end lost 8 bases, and 18 bases lay between the germline ends. In DNA form, the CDR3 reads TGTGCCAGTACCCAGAGCTCCGGGAGTTATGAGCAGTTCTTC. Its translation: CASTQSSGSYEQFF.

The chain couples TRBV29-1 to TRBJ1-1; 10 positions match TRBD1. V was pared by 6 bases and J by 1 base, with 5 bases of the junction left unmatched. CDR1 SQVTM and CDR2 ANQGSEA come from the germline V gene. The CDR3 extends over 14 amino acids. For the CDR3, the DNA is TGCAGCGTCGACAGGGGGCTGGGGAACACTGAAGCTTTCTTT. This encodes CSVDRGLGNTEAFF.

This rearrangement joins TRBV5-4 to TRBJ2-3; 10 bases are a match to TRBD1. Trimming removed 2 bases from V and 1 base from J; junction bases left unmatched: 7. CDR3 length: 17 amino acids. Germline V lookup: CDR1 SGHNT, CDR2 YYREEE (reference sequence). CDR3 bases: TGTGCCAGCAGCTTCAAAACCGGGACAGGGGGCACAGATACGCAGTATTTT. Encoded protein: CASSFKTGTGGTDTQYF.

This clone was counted once. V usage is TRBV27 and J usage is TRBJ2-6, with D perhaps matching TRBD1 (6 bases). This CDR3 spans 16 amino acids. Germline V gene sequence: CDR1 MNHEY, CDR2 SMNVEV (reference sequence). Trimming cost V 5 bases and J 0 bases, with 11 bases left between them. The CDR3 sequence: CASSKLQGSGANVLTF. The CDR3, as DNA: TGTGCCAGCAGTAAACTACAGGGCTCTGGGGCCAACGTCCTGACTTTC.

The J gene is TRBJ2-7, the V gene TRBV7-9; 7 positions match TRBD1. The CDR3 is 15 amino acids. Germline V gene sequence: CDR1 SEHNR, CDR2 FQNEAQ (reference sequence). Trimming removed 5 bases from V and 5 bases from J; junction bases left unmatched: 12. CDR3 residues: CASSRGQIVVDEQYF. The CDR3 DNA reads as TGTGCCAGCAGCCGGGGACAGATCGTTGTCGACGAGCAGTACTTC.

The chain joins TRBV18 to TRBJ1-1; D not certain. The CDR3 is 13 amino acids. The germline CDR1 and CDR2 sequences are KGHSH and LQKENI. The V gene lost 6 bases and the J gene lost 0 bases, with 8 bases spanning the gap. The CDR3: CASSGEMNTEAFF. The CDR3 DNA sequence: TGTGCCAGCTCTGGAGAGATGAACACTGAAGCTTTCTTT.

The rearrangement uses TRBV10-1 and TRBJ2-1, with 15 bases that match TRBD2. The CDR3 length is 17 residues. Germline lookup yields CDR1 WNHNN and CDR2 SYGVQD (reference sequence). V trimming: 6 bases; J trimming: 1 base; junction bases outside the gene matches: 4. CDR3 sequence reads: CASSSGLAGGSYNEQFF. The CDR3 DNA reads as TGCGCCAGCAGCTCGGGACTAGCGGGAGGATCCTACAATGAGCAGTTCTTC.

V usage is TRBV5-6 and J usage is TRBJ2-1; 7 bases map to TRBD2. Germline V gene data show CDR1 as SGHDT and CDR2 as YYEEEE. V dropped 3 bases and J dropped 6; count of bases not matched to a gene: 6. This CDR3 has 14 residues. Here the CDR3 reads CASSWTRSSNEQFF. The CDR3 coding sequence is TGTGCCAGCAGCTGGACTAGGTCGTCCAATGAGCAGTTCTTC.

The rearrangement links TRBV29-1 to TRBJ2-3; 7 bases are shared with TRBD1. Trimming cost V 6 bases and J 2 bases; bases outside gene matches: 5. The germline gives CDR1 SQVTM, CDR2 ANQGSEA. There are 13 residues in the CDR3. DNA for the CDR3: TGCAGCGTGGGACAGTCGGTCACAGATACGCAGTATTTT. Translating gives CSVGQSVTDTQYF.

The genes are TRBV18 and TRBJ2-1, with D possibly matching TRBD2 (5 bases). Germline assignment: CDR1 KGHSH and CDR2 LQKENI. Trimming took 2 bases from V and 2 from J, leaving 13 bases between them. This CDR3 is built from 16 residues. The CDR3 reads CASSPTVATAYNEQFF. The DNA of the CDR3 is TGTGCCAGCTCACCAACCGTAGCGACCGCCTACAATGAGCAGTTCTTC.

The rearrangement links TRBV10-3 to TRBJ1-3; no definite D call. V was cut by 7 bases and J by 0 bases, with 7 bases left in between. Germline V gene data show CDR1 as ENHRY and CDR2 as SYGVKD. The CDR3 has 13 amino acids. CDR3 amino acids: CAINGFSGNTIYF. DNA for the CDR3: TGTGCCATCAACGGTTTCTCTGGAAACACCATATATTTT.

The rearrangement uses TRBV21-1 and TRBJ2-2; TRBD1 was called by the table and not checked on the DNA. TRBV21-1 is tagged as a pseudogene. This CDR3 has 16 amino acids. The CDR3 region is CASSKGGDRNTGELFF. In DNA, the CDR3 is TGTGCCAGCAGCAAAGGCGGGGACAGGAACACCGGGGAGCTGTTTTTT.

The chain combines TRBV13 with TRBJ2-3; 8 bases fit TRBD1. After removal of 2 bases from V and 6 bases from J, the junction contained 4 bases not matched to a gene. This CDR3 comprises 14 residues. Germline CDR1 PRHDT, CDR2 FYEKMQ (reference sequence). This CDR3 reads CASSLQGARDTQYF. In DNA form, the CDR3 reads TGTGCCAGCAGCTTACAGGGGGCGAGGGATACGCAGTATTTT. Complete variable domain (other parts from reference TRBV13 and TRBJ2-3): AAGVIQSPRHLIKEKRETATLKCYPIPRHDTVYWYQQGPGQDPQFLISFYEKMQSDKGSIPDRFSAQQFSDYHSELNMSSLELGDSALYFCASSLQGARDTQYFGPGTRLTVL.

The J gene is TRBJ1-5, the V gene TRBV10-3, with 8 bases matching TRBD1. The CDR3 totals 15 residues. Per the germline V gene, CDR1 is ENHRY and CDR2 is SYGVKD. The J segment lost 3 bases and the V segment lost 6 bases, leaving 7 bases of the junction unmatched. The CDR3 is CAISPRDRNNQPQHF. In DNA form, the CDR3 reads TGTGCCATCAGCCCCCGGGACAGGAACAATCAGCCCCAGCATTTT.

The rearrangement uses TRBV2 and TRBJ2-1; 8 nucleotides agree with TRBD2. The germline CDR1 and CDR2 sequences are SNHLY and FYNNEI. The CDR3 totals 17 residues. Unmatched junction bases numbered 5, after V lost 1 base and J lost 0 bases. The CDR3 DNA reads as TGTGCCAGCAGTGAAGTGGGCGGGAGGTCCTCCTACAATGAGCAGTTCTTC. Encoded protein: CASSEVGGRSSYNEQFF.